This T cell receptor (beta chain) originates from a study of monozygotic twins with inflammatory bowel disease. Blood, under 3 ml, was drawn per donor. This CDR3 region has 16 residues. The germline gives CDR1 SGHRS, CDR2 YFSETQ. Total RNA amounting to 3,500 to 4,000 ng went into each TCR library. Per-sample cDNA came from eight separate reactions. TCRdb re-called the 5' RACE reads and shows each CDR3 protein once, DNA omitted. The listing contains about 140,000 distinct CDR3 sequences. The V and J genes are TRBV5-1 and TRBJ2-7; TCRdb proposes TRBD1, but this gene call is untestable without DNA. The sequenced sample consisted of blood. The receptor's source is a human donor with ulcerative colitis or Crohn's disease, or a healthy co-twin of an affected twin (not recorded which). CDR3 residues: CASSLEAGDFSYEQYF.